This TCR beta chain was captured in a study of Graves' ophthalmopathy and Graves' hyperthyroidism. On the study more broadly: Peripheral blood sampling preceded any treatment and occurred at initial diagnosis.

This clonotype was seen repeatedly, ten times or more. Its antigen is not identified. General study findings and limits: The authors also found most expanded thyroid clonotypes above 0.001 frequency in blood.

TCR beta CDR3 regions were amplified from RNA transcripts. Second-round multiplex PCR came after first-round RT-PCR with HTBI primers. TCRdb processed the multiplex PCR reads anew with MiXCR; each CDR3 protein has one entry. The sample lists hundreds of thousands of distinct CDR3 sequences, 22% occurring once. In this cohort's terms, stable hyperthyroidism meant no ophthalmopathy by 18 months of follow-up. Exclusion covered patients with other autoimmune diseases or uncontrolled infections (as well as pregnancy or lactation). Trimming stripped 1 base from V and 0 bases from J, with 8 bases between. Germline V gives CDR1 DFQATT, CDR2 SNEGSKA (reference sequence). CDR3 length: 14 residues.

This clonotype was obtained from a woman in her late teens or twenties with stable Graves' hyperthyroidism. Some clones in this sample may be carry-over from other donors' samples. The sequenced material came from peripheral blood. The chain couples TRBV20-1 to TRBJ2-3, with D unclear. The CDR3 spells CSARVTASTDTQYF. The CDR3 DNA reads as TGCAGTGCTAGAGTCACGGCTAGCACAGATACGCAGTATTTT.